This entry lists 20 T cell receptor beta chains sequenced from one sample in a study of T cells in localized non-small cell lung cancer. Sequenced by immunoSEQ multiplex PCR; TCRdb stores in-frame clones only, minus some. The sample includes 15,000 to 20,000 clones, approximately 80% seen only once; the top ten take around 30%. The source material was peripheral blood, sampled before any cancer treatment. These receptors were collected from a male donor aged 60 or over with stage I lung adenocarcinoma.

The chain combines TRBV28 with TRBJ1-3; D may be TRBD1 (5 bases). The CDR3 runs 16 residues. The germline V gene has CDR1 MDHEN and CDR2 SYDVKM. The ends were cut back, 1 base at V and 4 bases at J, with 14 bases in the middle. The chain's CDR3 is CASSLSAGPRGNTIYF. CDR3 coding DNA: TGTGCCAGCAGTTTATCGGCAGGGCCAAGGGGAAACACCATATATTTT. Complete variable domain (other parts from reference TRBV28 and TRBJ1-3): DVKVTQSSRYLVKRTGEKVFLECVQDMDHENMFWYRQDPGLGLRLIYFSYDVKMKEKGDIPEGYSVSREKKERFSLILESASTNQTSMYLCASSLSAGPRGNTIYFGEGSWLTVV.

This clone was seen just once. The chain joins TRBV9 to TRBJ1-6; a possible D gene is TRBD1 (6 bases). Trimming removed 4 bases from V and 4 bases from J, with 12 bases in between. Germline assignment: CDR1 SGDLS and CDR2 YYNGEE. CDR3 length equals 15 residues. CDR3 in DNA: TGTGCCAGCAGCCGGCGGACAGAGTATAATTCACCCCTCCACTTT. Protein product: CASSRRTEYNSPLHF.

The chain has TRBV5-4 and TRBJ2-5, with a tentative D call TRBD1 (7 bases). The CDR3 runs to 14 residues. Germline V CDR1 and CDR2: SGHNT, YYREEE (reference sequence). V lost 4 bases and J 4 bases, leaving 14 bases between the germline ends. The CDR3 is CASSIQGTVETQYF. The CDR3 DNA reads TGTGCCAGCAGCATACAGGGGACTGTAGAGACCCAGTACTTC.

This chain connects TRBV11-2 to TRBJ2-3; no firm D call. Germline CDR1 SGHAT, CDR2 FQNNGV. Trimming took off 2 bases at V and 5 bases at J, with 5 bases between the two ends. The CDR3 sequence is 12 residues long. CDR3 nucleotide sequence: TGTGCCAGCAGCTTATGGGAAGATACGCAGTATTTT. Protein product: CASSLWEDTQYF.

The rearrangement joins TRBV28 to TRBJ2-5; D is unclear. V lost 2 bases to trimming and J lost 2 bases, with 9 bases between them. The CDR3 contains 14 residues. CDR1 is MDHEN and CDR2 is SYDVKM in the germline V gene. The DNA of the CDR3 is TGTGCCAGCAGTTTAGCTGGTACTCAAGAGACCCAGTACTTC. As protein: CASSLAGTQETQYF.

The J gene is TRBJ2-3, the V gene TRBV15; no reliable D call. Trimming shortened V by 0 bases and J by 3 bases, and 13 bases separated the two germline ends. The CDR3 is made up of 16 amino acids. Germline V gene data show CDR1 as LNHNV and CDR2 as YYDKDF (reference sequence). CDR3 sequence (DNA): TGTGCCACCAGCAGAGATATGGCAGCGCTTACAGATACGCAGTATTTT. It encodes CATSRDMAALTDTQYF.

The chain links TRBV5-1 to TRBJ2-3, with D maybe TRBD2 (6 bases). Trimming took 0 bases from V and 5 from J, leaving 16 bases between them. Germline CDR1 is SGHRS and CDR2 is YFSETQ. CDR3 size: 16 residues. The CDR3 nucleotides are TGCGCCAGCAGCTTGGTCGTGGGGGACTCCATAGATACGCAGTATTTT. Its translation: CASSLVVGDSIDTQYF. Combining the CDR3 with reference TRBV5-1 and TRBJ2-3 gives the whole variable domain KAGVTQTPRYLIKTRGQQVTLSCSPISGHRSVSWYQQTPGQGLQFLFEYFSETQRNKGNFPGRFSGRQFSNSRSEMNVSTLELGDSALYLCASSLVVGDSIDTQYFGPGTRLTVL.

The chain combines TRBV5-1 with TRBJ2-7, with D uncertain. V lost 4 bases to trimming and J lost 4 bases, with 15 bases between them. Germline lookup yields CDR1 SGHRS and CDR2 YFSETQ. The CDR3 is 14 amino acids. Here the CDR3 reads CASSLQVTTYEQYF. The CDR3 region has the DNA TGCGCCAGCAGCCTCCAGGTAACAACTTACGAGCAGTACTTC.

The gene calls are TRBV7-9 and TRBJ2-5, with D maybe TRBD2 (6 bases). Germline V CDR1 and CDR2: SEHNR, FQNEAQ (reference sequence). The CDR3 is 16 residues long. Trimming removed 1 base from V and 0 bases from J, with 12 bases in between. Here the CDR3 reads CASSLGRTMYQETQYF. The CDR3 coding sequence is TGTGCCAGCAGCTTAGGGCGGACTATGTACCAAGAGACCCAGTACTTC.

This clone showed up just a few times. The chain links TRBV6-1 to TRBJ2-7, with 8 bases matching TRBD1. Germline values: CDR1 MNHNS, CDR2 SASEGT. This CDR3 is 13 amino acids long. The J segment lost 3 bases and the V segment lost 5 bases, leaving 3 bases of the junction unmatched. The DNA of the CDR3 is TGTGCCAGCAGTTTGGACAGGGTCTACGAGCAGTACTTC. It codes for CASSLDRVYEQYF.

V and J are TRBV20-1 and TRBJ2-5; D is undetermined. The CDR3 extends over 11 amino acids. Trimming cost V 5 bases and J 0 bases, with 4 bases left between them. The germline V gene has CDR1 DFQATT and CDR2 SNEGSKA (reference sequence). The CDR3 bases are TGCAGTGCTGGGGACCAAGAGACCCAGTACTTC. Translation gives CSAGDQETQYF.

The chain is built from TRBV2 and TRBJ2-7; D call uncertain. CDR1 is SNHLY and CDR2 is FYNNEI in the germline V gene. This CDR3 has 12 residues. The germline V and J ends were trimmed by 8 bases and 4 bases, with 12 bases remaining between them. CDR3: CASGRLGYEQYF. As DNA, the CDR3 is TGTGCCAGCGGAAGGCTGGGGTACGAGCAGTACTTC.

This clone was seen a handful of times. This chain connects TRBV5-1 to TRBJ2-7; unclear D gene. Deletions cut 0 bases from V and 3 bases from J, with 4 bases between. CDR1 and CDR2 from the germline V gene are SGHRS and YFSETQ. This CDR3 contains 12 residues. In DNA form, the CDR3 reads TGCGCCAGCAGCTTGGAAAGCTACGAGCAGTACTTC. Residues: CASSLESYEQYF.

This sequence joins TRBV18 and TRBJ1-4, with D hard to call. The CDR3 consists of 12 residues. V was trimmed by 3 bases and J by 7 bases, leaving 6 bases between them. CDR1 is KGHSH and CDR2 is LQKENI in the germline V gene. CDR3 DNA: TGTGCCAGCTCACCGGAGGGTGAAAAACTGTTTTTT. The encoded protein is CASSPEGEKLFF.

J is TRBJ2-7 and V is TRBV19; TRBD2 matches at 11 bases. Trimming cost V 4 bases and J 3 bases; bases outside gene matches: 2. The CDR3 runs to 14 residues. Germline V gene data show CDR1 as LNHDA and CDR2 as SQIVND (reference sequence). CDR3 amino acids: CASSTGLAGYEQYF. For the CDR3, the DNA is TGTGCCAGTAGTACCGGACTAGCGGGCTACGAGCAGTACTTC.

This clone was picked up a small number of times. This chain joins TRBV9 and TRBJ2-7, with 11 bases that match TRBD1. Trimming cost V 4 bases and J 7 bases; bases outside gene matches: 10. CDR1 and CDR2 (germline): SGDLS, YYNGEE. This CDR3 contains 15 residues. The CDR3 protein is CASSIGGQGAREQYF. The DNA of the CDR3 is TGTGCCAGCAGCATCGGCGGACAGGGGGCTAGGGAGCAGTACTTC.

The chain carries TRBV7-9 and TRBJ2-7, with D perhaps TRBD2 (5 bases). The CDR3 runs to 13 residues. CDR1 is SEHNR, CDR2 FQNEAQ, per germline (reference sequence). The V gene lost 5 bases and the J gene lost 0 bases, with 8 bases spanning the gap. CDR3 protein: CASSDYLSYEQYF. CDR3 bases: TGTGCCAGCAGCGACTACCTCTCCTACGAGCAGTACTTC.

This chain links TRBV6-1 with TRBJ2-2; 7 positions agree with TRBD2. The J segment lost 7 bases and the V segment lost 8 bases, leaving 10 bases of the junction unmatched. Germline V CDR1 and CDR2: MNHNS, SASEGT. The CDR3 loop spans 14 amino acids. CDR3 sequence (DNA): TGTGCCAGCCGTCCGGGGGGACGAGGCGGGGAGCTGTTTTTT. It codes for CASRPGGRGGELFF.

The rearrangement links TRBV4-3 to TRBJ2-7, with unresolved D. V lost 5 bases and J lost 0, with 14 bases in between. Germline V gives CDR1 LGHNA, CDR2 YSLEER. This CDR3 has 15 residues. The CDR3 reads CASSSLAGPSYEQYF. CDR3 coding DNA: TGCGCCAGCAGCTCCCTTGCCGGGCCCTCCTACGAGCAGTACTTC.

The V call is TRBV7-9, the J call TRBJ1-2; weak D call: TRBD1 (5 bases). This CDR3 contains 14 residues. Germline V gives CDR1 SEHNR, CDR2 FQNEAQ (reference sequence). The ends were cut back, 7 bases at V and 7 bases at J, with 19 bases in the middle. This CDR3 reads CASIGGGLRIGYTF. CDR3 DNA sequence: TGTGCCAGCATCGGGGGAGGGTTGCGTATTGGCTACACCTTC.